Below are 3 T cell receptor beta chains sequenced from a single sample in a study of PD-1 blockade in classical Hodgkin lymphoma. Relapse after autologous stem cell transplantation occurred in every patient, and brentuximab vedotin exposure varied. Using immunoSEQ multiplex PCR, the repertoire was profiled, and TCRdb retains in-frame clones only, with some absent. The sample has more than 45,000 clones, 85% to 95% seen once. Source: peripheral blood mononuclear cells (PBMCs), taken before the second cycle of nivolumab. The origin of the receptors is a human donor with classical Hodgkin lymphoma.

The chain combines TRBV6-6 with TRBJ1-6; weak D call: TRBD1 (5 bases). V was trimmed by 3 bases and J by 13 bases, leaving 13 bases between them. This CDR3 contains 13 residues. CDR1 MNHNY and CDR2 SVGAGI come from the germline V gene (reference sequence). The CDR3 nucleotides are TGTGCCAGCAGTTATCGGGGGGACGGGCCCCTCCACTTT. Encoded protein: CASSYRGDGPLHF.

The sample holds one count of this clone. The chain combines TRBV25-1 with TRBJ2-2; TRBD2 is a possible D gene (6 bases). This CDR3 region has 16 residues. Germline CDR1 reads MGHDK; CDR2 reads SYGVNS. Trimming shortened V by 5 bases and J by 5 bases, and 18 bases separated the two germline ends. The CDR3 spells CASSLDGTLGTGELFF. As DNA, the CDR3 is TGTGCCAGCAGTTTGGATGGGACTCTAGGGACCGGGGAGCTGTTTTTT. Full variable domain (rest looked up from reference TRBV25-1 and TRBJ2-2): EADIYQTPRYLVIGTGKKITLECSQTMGHDKMYWYQQDPGMELHLIHYSYGVNSTEKGDLSSESTVSRIRTEHFPLTLESARPSHTSQYLCASSLDGTLGTGELFFGEGSRLTVL.

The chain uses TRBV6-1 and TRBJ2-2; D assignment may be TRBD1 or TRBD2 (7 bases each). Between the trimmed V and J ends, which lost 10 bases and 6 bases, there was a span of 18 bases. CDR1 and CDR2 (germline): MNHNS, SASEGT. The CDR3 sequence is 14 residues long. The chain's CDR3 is CATAGRGLAGELFF. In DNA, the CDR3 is TGTGCCACCGCGGGGAGGGGGCTCGCCGGGGAGCTGTTTTTT.